Listed below are T cell receptor beta chains from one sample, sequenced in a study of blood T cell repertoires in COVID-19. Clones were read by immunoSEQ multiplex PCR, and TCRdb kept only the in-frame ones, dropping some. The sample contains fewer than 250,000 clones, 70% to 90% of which appear only once. The sample consisted of peripheral blood. These receptors all stem from a woman aged 50 to 60 with acute or convalescent COVID-19. Each CDR3 is given with its conserved first and last residue. A D gene is named only where the DNA matches it firmly. Size is omitted from some rows. Given values are once, few, many or a class for expanded clones.

size: NA; J: TRBJ2-3; D: NA; V: TRBV30; CDR3: CAWTPGIDTQYF; DNA: TGTGCCTGGACTCCAGGGATAGATACGCAGTATTTT
size: NA; J: TRBJ1-1; D: TRBD1; V: TRBV2; CDR3: CASSPRDRGSTEAFF; DNA: TGTGCCAGCAGTCCTAGGGACAGAGGCTCCACTGAAGCTTTCTTT
size: NA; J: TRBJ1-1; D: TRBD1; V: TRBV7-2; CDR3: CASSSTGGVTEAFF; DNA: TGTGCCAGCAGCTCTACAGGGGGCGTCACTGAAGCTTTCTTT
size: NA; J: TRBJ2-2; D: NA; V: TRBV24-1; CDR3: CATKHDSPTGELFF; DNA: TGTGCCACCAAACATGACAGTCCCACCGGGGAGCTGTTTTTT
size: NA; J: TRBJ2-3; D: NA; V: TRBV3-1/TRBV3-2; CDR3: CASSQEENTQYF; DNA: TGTGCCAGCAGCCAGGAGGAGAATACGCAGTATTTT
size: NA; J: TRBJ2-1; D: TRBD2; V: TRBV9; CDR3: CASRRELAGAGDNEQFF; DNA: TGTGCCAGCAGGAGGGAACTAGCGGGAGCCGGGGACAATGAGCAGTTCTTC
size: NA; J: TRBJ2-7; D: TRBD1; V: TRBV5-4; CDR3: CASSMRDRGHSYEQYF; DNA: TGTGCCAGCAGCATGAGGGACAGGGGGCACTCCTACGAGCAGTACTTC
size: NA; J: TRBJ1-5; D: NA; V: TRBV7-2; CDR3: CASSLDSYQPQHF; DNA: TGTGCCAGCAGCTTAGACAGTTATCAGCCCCAGCATTTT
size: NA; J: TRBJ2-1; D: NA; V: TRBV18; CDR3: CASSPPSGGSYNEQFF; DNA: TGTGCCAGCTCACCACCCAGCGGAGGCTCCTACAATGAGCAGTTCTTC
size: few; J: TRBJ1-6; D: NA; V: TRBV6-5; CDR3: CASYRAYNSPLHF; DNA: TGTGCCAGTTACAGGGCCTATAATTCACCCCTCCACTTT
size: few; J: TRBJ2-6; D: NA; V: TRBV5-4; CDR3: CASSSEVWAGANVLTF; DNA: TGTGCCAGCAGCTCAGAGGTATGGGCTGGGGCCAACGTCCTGACTTTC
size: once; J: TRBJ2-1; D: TRBD2; V: TRBV30; CDR3: CAWSLAGVYNEQFF; DNA: TGTGCCTGGAGCCTAGCGGGGGTCTACAATGAGCAGTTCTTC
size: NA; J: TRBJ1-1; D: NA; V: TRBV4-1; CDR3: CASSQGRGWDTEAFF; DNA: TGCGCCAGCAGCCAAGGACGCGGATGGGACACTGAAGCTTTCTTT
size: NA; J: TRBJ1-1; D: TRBD1; V: TRBV7-6; CDR3: CASSFSPDRGIDTEAFF; DNA: TGTGCCAGCAGCTTTTCCCCGGACAGGGGAATCGACACTGAAGCTTTCTTT
size: once; J: TRBJ2-7; D: NA; V: TRBV6-1; CDR3: CASSVQPQAFNYEQYF; DNA: TGTGCCAGCAGTGTCCAACCTCAGGCGTTCAACTACGAGCAGTACTTC
size: few; J: TRBJ1-1; D: NA; V: TRBV15; CDR3: CATSRVVGLSVSGTEAFF; DNA: TGTGCCACCAGCAGAGTGGTGGGTCTTTCCGTGAGCGGCACTGAAGCTTTCTTT
size: once; J: TRBJ1-6; D: NA; V: TRBV30; CDR3: CAWRVGAGTGSLSPLHF; DNA: TGTGCCTGGAGGGTTGGGGCGGGCACAGGGAGTCTTTCACCCCTCCACTTT
size: NA; J: TRBJ2-1; D: NA; V: TRBV6-2/TRBV6-3; CDR3: CASSLGRGKQFF; DNA: TGTGCCAGCAGTTTGGGTCGAGGGAAGCAGTTCTTC
size: NA; J: TRBJ2-2; D: TRBD2; V: TRBV11-2; CDR3: CASSLGLGLNTGELFF; DNA: TGTGCCAGCAGCTTGGGGCTGGGACTAAACACCGGGGAGCTGTTTTTT
size: NA; J: TRBJ1-5; D: TRBD1; V: TRBV6-2/TRBV6-3; CDR3: CASSYRTGRNQPQHF; DNA: TGTGCCAGCAGTTACCGGACAGGTCGCAATCAGCCCCAGCATTTT
size: few; J: TRBJ1-1; D: NA; V: TRBV7-2; CDR3: CASSTGQSTGTEAFF; DNA: TGTGCCAGCAGCACAGGACAGTCTACGGGCACTGAAGCTTTCTTT
size: NA; J: TRBJ2-3; D: NA; V: TRBV19; CDR3: CASSPGIGTTDTQYF; DNA: TGTGCCAGTTCTCCCGGGATCGGTACTACAGATACGCAGTATTTT
size: NA; J: TRBJ2-1; D: TRBD2; V: TRBV6-5; CDR3: CASSYGLALINEQFF; DNA: TGTGCCAGCAGTTACGGACTAGCGCTGATTAATGAGCAGTTCTTC
size: NA; J: TRBJ2-5; D: TRBD1; V: TRBV7-8; CDR3: CASSPRQGRETQYF; DNA: TGTGCCAGCAGCCCGCGACAGGGGAGGGAGACCCAGTACTTC
size: NA; J: TRBJ2-3; D: TRBD1; V: TRBV5-1; CDR3: CASSFRDSSDTQYF; DNA: TGCGCCAGCAGCTTCCGGGACAGCTCAGATACGCAGTATTTT
size: NA; J: TRBJ1-4; D: TRBD1; V: TRBV4-1; CDR3: CASTDQGQANEKLFF; DNA: TGCGCCAGCACCGACCAGGGACAGGCCAATGAAAAACTGTTTTTT
size: NA; J: TRBJ2-7; D: TRBD1; V: TRBV11-2; CDR3: CASSLEAGGSYEQYF; DNA: TGTGCCAGCAGCTTAGAGGCAGGGGGCTCCTACGAGCAGTACTTC
size: few; J: TRBJ2-2; D: NA; V: TRBV29-1; CDR3: CSVFGGSIGELFF; DNA: TGCAGCGTTTTCGGAGGGAGTATCGGGGAGCTGTTTTTT
size: once; J: TRBJ2-5; D: NA; V: TRBV6-2/TRBV6-3; CDR3: CASSYSSLSSPGETQYF; DNA: TGTGCCAGCAGTTACTCGAGCCTCTCTTCCCCTGGAGAGACCCAGTACTTC
size: NA; J: TRBJ2-7; D: NA; V: TRBV6-2/TRBV6-3; CDR3: CASSQDSPSAEQYF; DNA: TGTGCCAGCAGTCAGGACAGCCCCTCCGCCGAGCAGTACTTC
size: NA; J: TRBJ2-7; D: TRBD2; V: TRBV5-8; CDR3: CASSLPVGGPHEQYF; DNA: TGTGCCAGCAGCTTGCCCGTGGGAGGGCCCCACGAGCAGTACTTC
size: NA; J: TRBJ1-1; D: NA; V: TRBV6-5; CDR3: CASRLHSGLTEAFF; DNA: TGTGCCAGCAGGCTCCATTCAGGGCTCACTGAAGCTTTCTTT
size: NA; J: TRBJ2-7; D: NA; V: TRBV7-9; CDR3: CASRGTRGGAYEQYF; DNA: TGTGCCAGCAGAGGTACGCGCGGGGGCGCGTACGAGCAGTACTTC
size: NA; J: TRBJ1-1; D: NA; V: TRBV6-5; CDR3: CASALAQVNTEAFF; DNA: TGTGCCAGCGCCCTCGCACAGGTGAACACTGAAGCTTTCTTT
size: NA; J: TRBJ1-4; D: NA; V: TRBV15; CDR3: CATSLAANEKLFF; DNA: TGTGCCACCAGCCTTGCAGCTAATGAAAAACTGTTTTTT
size: NA; J: TRBJ1-2; D: NA; V: TRBV6-2/TRBV6-3; CDR3: CASSYDSYGYTF; DNA: TGTGCCAGCAGTTACGACAGCTATGGCTACACCTTC